A selection of T cell receptor beta chains follows, all from one sample in a study of vaccination and CD4 T cells after COVID-19. No cognate antigen is known for these TCRs. One entry per CDR3 protein results from TCRdb running MiXCR on the PCR reads. The sample holds about 14,000 distinct CDR3 sequences, about 50% seen once. Sequences were obtained from CD4+ T cells from blood, cultured in vitro. All receptors derive from a human donor who had recovered from COVID-19. CDR3s include the opening cysteine and the closing phenylalanine or tryptophan. D genes are given only for firm matches. Rows may omit the clone size; those that give it use once, few, many or a size class.

>TRBV2|TRBJ2-1|TRBD2|NA
TGTGCCAGCAGTGCCTACCGGGGGGTGGGTGAGCAGTTCTTC
CASSAYRGVGEQFF
>TRBV7-2|TRBJ1-5|NA|few
TGTGCCAGCAGCCAACAAGCGGGTAGCAATCAGCCCCAGCATTTT
CASSQQAGSNQPQHF
>TRBV7-6|TRBJ1-1|NA|few
TGTGCCAGCAGCTCGGGACCGAACACTGAAGCTTTCTTT
CASSSGPNTEAFF
>TRBV20-1|TRBJ2-5|TRBD2|few
TGCAGTGCCAGAGGACAGGGACTAGCGGGAGTCCGGGAAGAGACCCAGTACTTC
CSARGQGLAGVREETQYF
>TRBV20-1|TRBJ2-3|TRBD2|few
TGCAGTGCTAGCCCTAGCGGGAGGGGAGATACGCAGTATTTT
CSASPSGRGDTQYF
>TRBV6-1|TRBJ1-5|TRBD1|NA
TGTGCCAGCAGTCCCAGAACAGGGGGCGAGGGCAATCAGCCCCAGCATTTT
CASSPRTGGEGNQPQHF
>TRBV7-2|TRBJ2-5|TRBD1|NA
TGTGCCAGCAGCTTCGGACAGGGAGAGACCCAGTACTTC
CASSFGQGETQYF
>TRBV6-1|TRBJ2-7|NA|NA
TGTGCCAGCAGTGAAGGCTCAAAAGTCTACGAGCAGTACTTC
CASSEGSKVYEQYF
>TRBV4-1|TRBJ2-7|NA|once
TGCGCCAGCAGCCAAAAACCCTCTAAATTTTCCTACGAGCAGTACTTC
CASSQKPSKFSYEQYF
>TRBV2|TRBJ1-2|TRBD1|few
TGTGCCAGCAGCGCACCAGGGGGCGGCGGCTACACCTTC
CASSAPGGGGYTF
>TRBV6-4|TRBJ2-1|TRBD1|NA
TGTGCCAGCAGTGGGGGACAGGGGGAAGGCAATGAGCAGTTCTTC
CASSGGQGEGNEQFF
>TRBV10-3|TRBJ2-2|NA|few
TGTGCCATCAGTGACCCGGACCTCCAGGTCACCGGGGAGCTGTTTTTT
CAISDPDLQVTGELFF
>TRBV9|TRBJ1-2|TRBD1|NA
TGTGCCAGCGGATCGGACAGGGGCGGCGGCTACACCTTC
CASGSDRGGGYTF
>TRBV6-4|TRBJ2-2|TRBD2|NA
TGTGCCAGCAGTGATTCCCTCTTGTCTGGGCGGGAGCACACCGGGGAGCTGTTTTTT
CASSDSLLSGREHTGELFF
>TRBV6-5|TRBJ1-2|NA|medium-sized
TGTGCCAGCAGTTACTCGGCGAGCAACTATGGCTACACCTTC
CASSYSASNYGYTF
>TRBV20-1|TRBJ1-3|NA|few
TGCAGTGCCAGCGTCTTTGGAAACACCATATATTTT
CSASVFGNTIYF
>TRBV20-1|TRBJ1-5|NA|NA
TGCAGTGCTAGGGAGGATAGCAATCAGCCCCAGCATTTT
CSAREDSNQPQHF
>TRBV6-2/TRBV6-3|TRBJ2-5|NA|NA
TGTGCCAGCAGTTACTCGAGACAAGAGACCCAGTACTTC
CASSYSRQETQYF
>TRBV20-1|TRBJ2-2|NA|NA
TGCAGTGCGACCCCCTGGGACGCGAACACCGGGGAGCTGTTTTTT
CSATPWDANTGELFF
>TRBV6-4|TRBJ2-3|TRBD1|NA
TGTGCCAGCAGTGACGGACAGGGGGCAGATACGCAGTATTTT
CASSDGQGADTQYF
>TRBV20-1|TRBJ2-3|TRBD2|NA
TGCAGTGGGTCGGAGCGGGAGAGGGGCACAGATACGCAGTATTTT
CSGSERERGTDTQYF
>TRBV20-1|TRBJ2-7|NA|few
TGCAGTGCTAGGGACTCCTACGAGCAGTACTTC
CSARDSYEQYF
>TRBV7-3|TRBJ2-6|NA|NA
TGTGCCAGCAGCTTAGGTCTAGCTGGGGCCAACGTCCTGACTTTC
CASSLGLAGANVLTF
>TRBV7-2|TRBJ2-1|NA|NA
TGTGCCAGCAGCCCCGAGGCGCCTACTAACAATGAGCAGTTCTTC
CASSPEAPTNNEQFF
>TRBV28|TRBJ1-2|NA|few
TGTGCCAGCAGTTTTCGACAGCGTGGCTACACCTTC
CASSFRQRGYTF
>TRBV5-5|TRBJ2-2|TRBD2|NA
TGTGCCAGCAGCTTGGCAAGCGGGAGGGCCTGGAGGATCGGGGAGCTGTTTTTT
CASSLASGRAWRIGELFF
>TRBV30|TRBJ2-7|TRBD2|NA
TGTGCCTGGACATCGGCCAGCGGGAGCCCCTACGAGCAGTACTTC
CAWTSASGSPYEQYF
>TRBV4-2|TRBJ2-6|NA|few
TGTGCCAGCAGCCAAGAGGCGGCCCAAGCGTCCGGGGCCAACGTCCTGACTTTC
CASSQEAAQASGANVLTF
>TRBV12-3/TRBV12-4|TRBJ1-1|TRBD1|NA
TGTGCCAGCAGTTTAGCCCAGGGGGCGAACACTGAAGCTTTCTTT
CASSLAQGANTEAFF
>TRBV20-1|TRBJ1-6|NA|NA
TGCAGTGCTAGGAGGGACGGAAGAAATAATTCACCCCTCCACTTT
CSARRDGRNNSPLHF
>TRBV6-2/TRBV6-3|TRBJ1-5|NA|NA
TGTGCCAGCAGGCTGACGGTTAGCAATCAGCCCCAGCATTTT
CASRLTVSNQPQHF
>TRBV28|TRBJ1-2|NA|NA
TGTGCCAGCAGTTTTGGAGGGGATGGCTACACCTTC
CASSFGGDGYTF
>TRBV20-1|TRBJ2-7|NA|NA
TGCAGTGCTACCTCCACTTCGAGCTCCTACGAGCAGTACTTC
CSATSTSSSYEQYF
>TRBV20-1|TRBJ2-7|TRBD2|NA
TGCAGTGCTAAGGGTGGGCGGGAGGAGACCTACGAGCAGTACTTC
CSAKGGREETYEQYF
>TRBV20-1|TRBJ2-2|NA|NA
TGCAGTGCCGTAGGGACGGTGAACACCGGGGAGCTGTTTTTT
CSAVGTVNTGELFF
>TRBV6-2/TRBV6-3|TRBJ2-7|NA|few
TGTGCCAGCAGTTACTCGATGGAGGGCGCCTACGAGCAGTACTTC
CASSYSMEGAYEQYF
>TRBV10-3|TRBJ2-3|NA|NA
TGTGCCATCAGTGAGTCGAGGACTGCTAGCACAGATACGCAGTATTTT
CAISESRTASTDTQYF
>TRBV6-1|TRBJ1-4|TRBD1|NA
TGTGCCAGCAGTGAGCGTCCAGGGGGCGAATTCGGAACAGTGTTTTTT
CASSERPGGEFGTVFF
>TRBV28|TRBJ1-5|NA|NA
TGTGCCACAAGGACAGAACTACTGGAGCCCCAGCATTTT
CATRTELLEPQHF
>TRBV7-7|TRBJ1-1|TRBD1|NA
TGTGCTAGCAGCCAGGACAGGGGCACTGAAGCTTTCTTT
CASSQDRGTEAFF
>TRBV11-3|TRBJ2-3|TRBD2|NA
TGTGCCAGCAGCTTAGGAGCGGGAGGTGGAGATACGCAGTATTTT
CASSLGAGGGDTQYF
>TRBV27|TRBJ2-2|NA|NA
TGTGCCAGCAGTTGGGGACGGACGAACACCGGGGAGCTGTTTTTT
CASSWGRTNTGELFF
>TRBV24-1|TRBJ2-1|TRBD2|NA
TGTGCCACCAGTGATTCGCCTAGCGGAGGGTATGAGCAGTTCTTC
CATSDSPSGGYEQFF
>TRBV7-2|TRBJ2-2|NA|NA
TGTGCCAGCAGCTTAGTAGGGCGGACGAACACCGGGGAGCTGTTTTTT
CASSLVGRTNTGELFF
>TRBV7-9|TRBJ1-2|NA|NA
TGTGCCAGCAGCTTAGGAGGGAATGGCTACACCTTC
CASSLGGNGYTF
>TRBV7-6|TRBJ1-6|NA|NA
TGTGCCAGCAGCTTAGCCGGACAGAGGAATTCACCCCTCCACTTT
CASSLAGQRNSPLHF
>TRBV20-1|TRBJ2-5|NA|few
TGCAGTGCTAGTGGCAGGGCAGAGACCCAGTACTTC
CSASGRAETQYF
>TRBV2|TRBJ1-6|TRBD1|NA
TGTGCCAGCACCCTGGACAGGGCGAATAATTCACCCCTCCACTTT
CASTLDRANNSPLHF
>TRBV20-1|TRBJ2-5|TRBD2|medium-sized
TGCAGTGCTAGAGATCCTAGCGGACGAGAGACCCAGTACTTC
CSARDPSGRETQYF
>TRBV6-1|TRBJ2-7|NA|few
TGTGCCAGCAGACCAGCGGTAGGGCCCTCCTACGAGCAGTACTTC
CASRPAVGPSYEQYF